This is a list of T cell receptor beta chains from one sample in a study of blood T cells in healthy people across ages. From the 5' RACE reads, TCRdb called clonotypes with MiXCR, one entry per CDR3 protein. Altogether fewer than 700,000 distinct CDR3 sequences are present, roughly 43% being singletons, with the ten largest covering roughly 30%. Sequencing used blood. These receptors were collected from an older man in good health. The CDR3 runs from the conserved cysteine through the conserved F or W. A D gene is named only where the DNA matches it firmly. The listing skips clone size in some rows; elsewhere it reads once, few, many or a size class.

CDR3 DNA: TGTGCCAGCAGCCGGCTCCCAGAAGGGGGCGAGCAGTACTTC
CDR3 protein: CASSRLPEGGEQYF
clone size: few
D gene: NA
J gene: TRBJ2-7
V gene: TRBV7-3

CDR3 DNA: TGCAGTGCTAGAGATCAGGGACAGGGAGGAGGACAGCCCCAGCATTTT
CDR3 protein: CSARDQGQGGGQPQHF
clone size: once
D gene: TRBD1
J gene: TRBJ1-5
V gene: TRBV20-1

CDR3 DNA: TGCAGTGCTAGACGCGGGGGAACCTACAATGAGCAGTTCTTC
CDR3 protein: CSARRGGTYNEQFF
clone size: NA
D gene: TRBD2
J gene: TRBJ2-1
V gene: TRBV20-1

CDR3 DNA: TGCGCCAGCAGTGAGTCTCGATTTGGGAGTATCGGGGAGCTGTTTTTT
CDR3 protein: CASSESRFGSIGELFF
clone size: NA
D gene: NA
J gene: TRBJ2-2
V gene: TRBV10-1

CDR3 DNA: TGTGCCAGCAGCCAAGCACCGGGACAGGGGCAGAACACTGAAGCTTTCTTT
CDR3 protein: CASSQAPGQGQNTEAFF
clone size: NA
D gene: TRBD1
J gene: TRBJ1-1
V gene: TRBV3-1

CDR3 DNA: TGTGCCAGCAGCTTAGGCGGGGGCGATGAGCAGTTCTTC
CDR3 protein: CASSLGGGDEQFF
clone size: few
D gene: NA
J gene: TRBJ2-1
V gene: TRBV7-9

CDR3 DNA: TGCGCCAGCGGCTTGGCACCGGGGTCCTACAATGAGCAGTTCTTC
CDR3 protein: CASGLAPGSYNEQFF
clone size: NA
D gene: NA
J gene: TRBJ2-1
V gene: TRBV5-1

CDR3 DNA: TGTGCCACCAGCAGAGAACTAGCGGGAGGTCGCGAGCAGTACTTC
CDR3 protein: CATSRELAGGREQYF
clone size: few
D gene: TRBD2
J gene: TRBJ2-7
V gene: TRBV15

CDR3 DNA: TGTGCCAGCAGTACCCCTGACGATCAGAGAACTGAAGCTTTCTTT
CDR3 protein: CASSTPDDQRTEAFF
clone size: NA
D gene: NA
J gene: TRBJ1-1
V gene: TRBV6-2/TRBV6-3

CDR3 DNA: TGTGCCAGCAGCGTAACGTACCCAGACGGGCATAGGGATGAGCAGTTCTTC
CDR3 protein: CASSVTYPDGHRDEQFF
clone size: many
D gene: NA
J gene: TRBJ2-1
V gene: TRBV7-2

CDR3 DNA: TGCGCCAGCAGTCATAATCCATCGGGGGTAACTAATGAAAAACTGTTTTTT
CDR3 protein: CASSHNPSGVTNEKLFF
clone size: NA
D gene: NA
J gene: TRBJ1-4
V gene: TRBV5-1

CDR3 DNA: TGTGCCAGCAGTTTCACCCGTTTCGAGAGCACTGAAGCTTTCTTT
CDR3 protein: CASSFTRFESTEAFF
clone size: NA
D gene: NA
J gene: TRBJ1-1
V gene: TRBV27

CDR3 DNA: TGTGCCAGCAGTGACAACATCGGGACTAGCGGGCCACAAGAGACCCAGTACTTC
CDR3 protein: CASSDNIGTSGPQETQYF
clone size: few
D gene: TRBD2
J gene: TRBJ2-5
V gene: TRBV28

CDR3 DNA: TGTGCCAGCAGTTCCCACGACAGGGACTGGGGGGAGCAGTACTTC
CDR3 protein: CASSSHDRDWGEQYF
clone size: NA
D gene: NA
J gene: TRBJ2-7
V gene: TRBV28

CDR3 DNA: TGCGCCAGCAGTGAGGGACAGGGAGGCTATGGCTACACCTTC
CDR3 protein: CASSEGQGGYGYTF
clone size: few
D gene: TRBD1
J gene: TRBJ1-2
V gene: TRBV10-2

CDR3 DNA: TGCGCCAGCAGCACACACTGGGATTTGTGTGATTCACCCCTCCACTTT
CDR3 protein: CASSTHWDLCDSPLHF
clone size: NA
D gene: NA
J gene: TRBJ1-6
V gene: TRBV4-3

CDR3 DNA: TGTGCCAGCAGTCCAAGGGGATCAACTAATGAAAAACTGTTTTTT
CDR3 protein: CASSPRGSTNEKLFF
clone size: NA
D gene: NA
J gene: TRBJ1-4
V gene: TRBV2

CDR3 DNA: TGTGCCAGCGTCCAGACAGGTCTCAATGAGCAGTTCTTC
CDR3 protein: CASVQTGLNEQFF
clone size: NA
D gene: NA
J gene: TRBJ2-1
V gene: TRBV11-2

CDR3 DNA: TGTGCCAGCAGTCAGACAGGGGGATTGAATGAGCAGTACTTC
CDR3 protein: CASSQTGGLNEQYF
clone size: NA
D gene: TRBD1
J gene: TRBJ2-5
V gene: TRBV6-2/TRBV6-3

CDR3 DNA: TGCGCCAGCAGCTTTCCAGGGCTTGGCTACGAGCAGTACTTC
CDR3 protein: CASSFPGLGYEQYF
clone size: NA
D gene: NA
J gene: TRBJ2-7
V gene: TRBV5-1

CDR3 DNA: TGCAGTGCTAGTCTCGGACCTAGCTCCTACAATGAGCAGTTCTTC
CDR3 protein: CSASLGPSSYNEQFF
clone size: NA
D gene: NA
J gene: TRBJ2-1
V gene: TRBV20-1

CDR3 DNA: TGTGCCAGCAGCCCCATCTATGGGAGGAACTATGGCTACACCTTC
CDR3 protein: CASSPIYGRNYGYTF
clone size: NA
D gene: NA
J gene: TRBJ1-2
V gene: TRBV6-6

CDR3 DNA: TGTGCCAGCAGCCAAGATCTGGCTAGCGGGAGCCTTACGAGCTCCTACAATGAGCAGTTCTTC
CDR3 protein: CASSQDLASGSLTSSYNEQFF
clone size: NA
D gene: TRBD2
J gene: TRBJ2-1
V gene: TRBV4-2

CDR3 DNA: TGCGCCAGCAGCACAGACCGGGGGCGAGATTTGGTAGGCTACACCTTC
CDR3 protein: CASSTDRGRDLVGYTF
clone size: NA
D gene: NA
J gene: TRBJ1-2
V gene: TRBV5-1

CDR3 DNA: TGTGCCAGCAGCTCCTCCCCCAGCGGGGGGCAGAAAGAGACCCAGTTCTTC
CDR3 protein: CASSSSPSGGQKETQFF
clone size: NA
D gene: TRBD2
J gene: TRBJ2-1
V gene: TRBV7-8

CDR3 DNA: TGTGCCAGCAGTTCCTCAGGGAACACTGAAGCTTTCTTT
CDR3 protein: CASSSSGNTEAFF
clone size: NA
D gene: NA
J gene: TRBJ1-1
V gene: TRBV6-2/TRBV6-3

CDR3 DNA: TGTGCCAGCAGCCAGCCCAACAGGGACACCGGGGAGCTGTTTTTT
CDR3 protein: CASSQPNRDTGELFF
clone size: NA
D gene: NA
J gene: TRBJ2-2
V gene: TRBV4-2

CDR3 DNA: TGCGCCAGCAGCCAGGCGACTAGTGGGGGGAAGACAGATACGCAGTATTTT
CDR3 protein: CASSQATSGGKTDTQYF
clone size: NA
D gene: NA
J gene: TRBJ2-3
V gene: TRBV4-3

CDR3 DNA: TGTGCCAGCACCCCTGGACTAGCGGGGGGCCAAGAGACCCAGTACTTC
CDR3 protein: CASTPGLAGGQETQYF
clone size: many
D gene: TRBD2
J gene: TRBJ2-5
V gene: TRBV12-3/TRBV12-4

CDR3 DNA: TGTGCCAGCAGTCATTCCGGGACAGGGGGAGGCGAGCAGTACTTC
CDR3 protein: CASSHSGTGGGEQYF
clone size: many
D gene: TRBD1
J gene: TRBJ2-7
V gene: TRBV28

CDR3 DNA: TGTGCCAGCAGTGAATTGGGGGGCTTGGACTATGGCTACACCTTC
CDR3 protein: CASSELGGLDYGYTF
clone size: NA
D gene: NA
J gene: TRBJ1-2
V gene: TRBV25-1

CDR3 DNA: TGTGCCAGCAGCTTGGGACAGTATCAGCCCCAGCATTTT
CDR3 protein: CASSLGQYQPQHF
clone size: few
D gene: TRBD1
J gene: TRBJ1-5
V gene: TRBV7-2

CDR3 DNA: TGCGCCAGCAGTGGTGGGGGGTCTGCAGATACGCAGTATTTT
CDR3 protein: CASSGGGSADTQYF
clone size: few
D gene: NA
J gene: TRBJ2-3
V gene: TRBV10-1

CDR3 DNA: TGCGCCAGCAGCACCAGTGGGGACCCAGATACGCAGTATTTT
CDR3 protein: CASSTSGDPDTQYF
clone size: NA
D gene: NA
J gene: TRBJ2-3
V gene: TRBV5-1

CDR3 DNA: TGTGCCAGCAGCTTCAGGGGAGGGAACTACGAGCAGTACTTC
CDR3 protein: CASSFRGGNYEQYF
clone size: NA
D gene: NA
J gene: TRBJ2-7
V gene: TRBV7-8

CDR3 DNA: TGCAGCGTAGAAGAGACTAGCGGGGGACCGAACACCGGGGAGCTGTTTTTT
CDR3 protein: CSVEETSGGPNTGELFF
clone size: many
D gene: TRBD2
J gene: TRBJ2-2
V gene: TRBV29-1

CDR3 DNA: TGTGCCTGCGGGGTAGCGGGGGGACAACGACCTGGGGAGCTGTTTTTT
CDR3 protein: CACGVAGGQRPGELFF
clone size: NA
D gene: TRBD2
J gene: TRBJ2-2
V gene: TRBV5-4

CDR3 DNA: TGTGCCAGTTATGCGGGGGGCGGTCAGCCCCAGCATTTT
CDR3 protein: CASYAGGGQPQHF
clone size: many
D gene: NA
J gene: TRBJ1-5
V gene: TRBV6-5

CDR3 DNA: TGTGCCAGCAGGCGGGGGCTTGACACTGAAGCTTTCTTT
CDR3 protein: CASRRGLDTEAFF
clone size: NA
D gene: NA
J gene: TRBJ1-1
V gene: TRBV6-5

CDR3 DNA: TGTGCCAGCAGCCCGGACAGGTACAAGGAGACCCAGTTCTTC
CDR3 protein: CASSPDRYKETQFF
clone size: NA
D gene: TRBD1
J gene: TRBJ2-1
V gene: TRBV13

CDR3 DNA: TGTGCCAGCAGCTTAAGTCCAGGGGCGGAAGAGACCCAGTACTTC
CDR3 protein: CASSLSPGAEETQYF
clone size: NA
D gene: NA
J gene: TRBJ2-5
V gene: TRBV7-2

CDR3 DNA: TGTGCCAGCAGTCCGTGGGACAGATCCTACGAGCAGTACTTC
CDR3 protein: CASSPWDRSYEQYF
clone size: NA
D gene: TRBD1
J gene: TRBJ2-7
V gene: TRBV27

CDR3 DNA: TGTGCCAGTAGTATTCGGACAGGGGAAGAGACCCAGTACTTC
CDR3 protein: CASSIRTGEETQYF
clone size: NA
D gene: TRBD1
J gene: TRBJ2-5
V gene: TRBV19

CDR3 DNA: TGTGCCAGCAGCACTCGACTAGCGGGAGTGGATACGCAGTATTTT
CDR3 protein: CASSTRLAGVDTQYF
clone size: few
D gene: TRBD2
J gene: TRBJ2-3
V gene: TRBV7-2

CDR3 DNA: TGCAGCGTGACCCGCGGGACTAGGAATTTCGAGCAGTACTTC
CDR3 protein: CSVTRGTRNFEQYF
clone size: many
D gene: TRBD2
J gene: TRBJ2-7
V gene: TRBV29-1

CDR3 DNA: TGTGCCTGGAACGGGGGCAGGGAACACGAGCAGTACTTC
CDR3 protein: CAWNGGREHEQYF
clone size: few
D gene: NA
J gene: TRBJ2-7
V gene: TRBV30

CDR3 DNA: TGTGCCAGCAGCGTGACTAGCTCCAAGGCGGATACGCAGTATTTT
CDR3 protein: CASSVTSSKADTQYF
clone size: NA
D gene: TRBD2
J gene: TRBJ2-3
V gene: TRBV5-4

CDR3 DNA: TGTGCCACCAGTGAACGGTGGACGCAAGAGACCCAGTACTTC
CDR3 protein: CATSERWTQETQYF
clone size: NA
D gene: NA
J gene: TRBJ2-5
V gene: TRBV24-1

CDR3 DNA: TGTGCCAGCAGCCCAGGGACTCCCAATGAGCAGTACTTC
CDR3 protein: CASSPGTPNEQYF
clone size: few
D gene: NA
J gene: TRBJ2-7
V gene: TRBV4-2